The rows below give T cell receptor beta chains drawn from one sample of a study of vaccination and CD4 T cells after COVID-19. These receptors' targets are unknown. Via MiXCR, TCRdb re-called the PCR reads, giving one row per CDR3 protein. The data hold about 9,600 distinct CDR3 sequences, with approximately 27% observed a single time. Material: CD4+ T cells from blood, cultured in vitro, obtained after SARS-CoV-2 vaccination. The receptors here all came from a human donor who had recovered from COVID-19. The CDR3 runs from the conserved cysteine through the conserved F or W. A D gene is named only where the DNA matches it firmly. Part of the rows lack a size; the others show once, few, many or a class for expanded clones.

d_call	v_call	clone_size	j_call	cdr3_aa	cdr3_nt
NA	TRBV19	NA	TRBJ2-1	CASSIELGLGNEQFF	TGTGCCAGTAGTATAGAACTCGGGCTAGGCAATGAGCAGTTCTTC
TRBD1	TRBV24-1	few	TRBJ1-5	CATSDPTGGEDQPQHF	TGTGCCACCAGTGACCCTACAGGGGGCGAGGATCAGCCCCAGCATTTT
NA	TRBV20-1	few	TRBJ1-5	CSARGLGDNQPQHF	TGCAGTGCCAGAGGGTTGGGGGACAATCAGCCCCAGCATTTT
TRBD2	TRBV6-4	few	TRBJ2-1	CASSVGGRTAFNEQFF	TGTGCCAGCAGTGTTGGCGGGAGAACTGCTTTCAATGAGCAGTTCTTC
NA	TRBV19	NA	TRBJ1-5	CASSPLIGGNQPQHF	TGTGCCAGTAGCCCTCTCATAGGCGGCAATCAGCCCCAGCATTTT
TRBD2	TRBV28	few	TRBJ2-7	CASSLITSGTEQYF	TGTGCCAGCAGTTTGATTACTAGCGGGACAGAGCAGTACTTC
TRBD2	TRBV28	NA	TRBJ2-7	CASNRLAGVDEQYF	TGTGCCAGCAACCGACTAGCGGGAGTGGACGAGCAGTACTTC
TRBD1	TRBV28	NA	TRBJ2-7	CASRQGQYEQYF	TGTGCCAGCAGACAGGGGCAGTACGAGCAGTACTTC
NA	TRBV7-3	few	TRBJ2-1	CASSPGPGGQFF	TGTGCCAGCAGCCCCGGACCTGGGGGGCAGTTCTTC
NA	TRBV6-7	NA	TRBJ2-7	CASSQRVGNEQYF	TGTGCCAGCAGTCAACGGGTAGGGAACGAGCAGTACTTC
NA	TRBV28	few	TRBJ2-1	CASRPRRTAYNEQFF	TGTGCCAGCAGACCTCGTAGGACTGCCTACAATGAGCAGTTCTTC
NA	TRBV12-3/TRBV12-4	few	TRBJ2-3	CASRRELSTDTQYF	TGTGCCAGCAGGCGGGAACTCAGCACAGATACGCAGTATTTT